This T cell receptor beta chain was identified in a study of cytomegalovirus exposure and HLA in healthy donors. Background on the study: Earlier work reported 100 million to 130 million unique TCR beta sequences from about 179 million T cells. Within the Caucasian-associated ancestry cluster were roughly 81% of the roughly 400 genotyped donors.

Whole-study results and caveats: Later analysis identified several of the most significant clusters that appeared linked to common viral pathogens.

The CDR3 consists of 16 residues. V shed 4 bases and J shed 2 bases, with 21 bases lying between them. From germline, CDR1 is GTSNPN and CDR2 SVGIG (reference sequence). As to this clone: Antigen specificity is unknown.

PCR amplification relied on 60 Vbeta primers (plus 13 Jbeta primers). TCRdb keeps only in-frame clones here, not all; method: immunoSEQ multiplex PCR. The sample yields some 150,000 clones, about 83% seen once. The TCR comes from a woman in her 30s in good health and CMV-seronegative. The sequencing input was PBMCs. The chain links TRBV30 to TRBJ2-7; D is unclear. CDR3 coding DNA: TGTGCCTGGACCCCACCGGTGACATTTCCTACCTACGAGCAGTACTTC. Amino acids: CAWTPPVTFPTYEQYF.